The entry below describes one TCR beta chain. Antigen specificity is unknown. TCRdb recomputed calls from the reads with MiXCR, one row per CDR3 protein. The data contain hundreds of thousands of distinct CDR3 sequences, less than 40% of them singletons. This entry comes from a study of T cell repertoires in cytomegalovirus infection. Notes on the study in general: Dominating the ex vivo response were TCR beta clonotypes that were CMV-specific and HLA-C-restricted. Public TCR beta family frequency separated CMV-and-HLA carriers, including in an independent cohort.

Trimming removed 0 bases from V and 0 bases from J, with 8 bases in between. Germline loops: CDR1 MRHNA, CDR2 SNTAGT. This CDR3 comprises 16 residues. The rearrangement joins TRBV6-4 to TRBJ2-2, with D maybe TRBD1 (5 bases). This clonotype was sampled from a human donor in good health (CMV status not recorded). Some clones in this sample may be carry-over from other donors' samples. Sequences were obtained from PBMCs. CDR3 residues: CASSDSAGTNTGELFF. CDR3 bases: TGTGCCAGCAGTGACTCGGCAGGGACGAACACCGGGGAGCTGTTTTTT.